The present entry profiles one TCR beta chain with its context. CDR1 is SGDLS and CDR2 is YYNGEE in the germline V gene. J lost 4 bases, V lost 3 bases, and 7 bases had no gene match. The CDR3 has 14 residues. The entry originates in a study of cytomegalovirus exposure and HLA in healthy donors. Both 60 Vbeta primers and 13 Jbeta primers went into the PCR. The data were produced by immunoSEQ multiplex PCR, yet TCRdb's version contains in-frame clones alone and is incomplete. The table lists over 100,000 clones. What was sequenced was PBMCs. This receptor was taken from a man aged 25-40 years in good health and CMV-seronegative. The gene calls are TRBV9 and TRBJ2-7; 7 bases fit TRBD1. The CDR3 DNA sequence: TGTGCCAGCAGCGCGGGACAGTGGGGATACGAGCAGTACTTC. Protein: CASSAGQWGYEQYF.